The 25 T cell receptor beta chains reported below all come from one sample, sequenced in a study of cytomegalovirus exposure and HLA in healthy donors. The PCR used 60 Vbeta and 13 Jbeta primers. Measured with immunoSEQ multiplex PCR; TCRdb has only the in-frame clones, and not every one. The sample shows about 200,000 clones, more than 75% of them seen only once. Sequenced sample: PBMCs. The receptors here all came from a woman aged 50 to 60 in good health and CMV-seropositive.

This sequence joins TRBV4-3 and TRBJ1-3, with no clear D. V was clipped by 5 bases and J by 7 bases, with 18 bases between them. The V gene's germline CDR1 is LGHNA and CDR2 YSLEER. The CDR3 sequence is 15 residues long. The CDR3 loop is CASSDRTVDPNTIYF. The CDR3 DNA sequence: TGCGCCAGCAGCGACCGGACTGTGGATCCGAACACCATATATTTT.

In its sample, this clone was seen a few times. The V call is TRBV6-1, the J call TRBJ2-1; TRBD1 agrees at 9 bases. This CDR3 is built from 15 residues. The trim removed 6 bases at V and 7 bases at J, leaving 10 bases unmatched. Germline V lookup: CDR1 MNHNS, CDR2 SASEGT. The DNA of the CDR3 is TGTGCCAGCAGCGTCGAGACAGGGGGTAATAATGAGCAGTTCTTC. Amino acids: CASSVETGGNNEQFF.

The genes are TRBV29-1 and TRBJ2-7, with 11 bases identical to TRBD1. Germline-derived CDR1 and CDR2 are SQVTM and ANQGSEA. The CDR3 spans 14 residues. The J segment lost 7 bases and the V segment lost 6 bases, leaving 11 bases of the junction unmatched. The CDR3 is CSVTSGQGAKEQYF. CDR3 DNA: TGCAGCGTGACGTCCGGACAGGGGGCTAAAGAGCAGTACTTC.

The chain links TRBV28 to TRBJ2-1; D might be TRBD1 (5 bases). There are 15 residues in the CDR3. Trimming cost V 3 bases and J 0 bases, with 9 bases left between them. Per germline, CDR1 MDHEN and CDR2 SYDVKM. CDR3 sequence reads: CASSFQGISYNEQFF. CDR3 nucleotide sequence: TGTGCCAGCAGTTTCCAGGGTATCTCCTACAATGAGCAGTTCTTC.

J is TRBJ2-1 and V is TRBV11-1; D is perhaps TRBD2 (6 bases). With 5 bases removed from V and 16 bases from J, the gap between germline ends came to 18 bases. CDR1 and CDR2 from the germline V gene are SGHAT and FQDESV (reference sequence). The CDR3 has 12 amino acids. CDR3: CASSRLEGHTFF. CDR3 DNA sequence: TGTGCCAGCAGCAGACTGGAGGGCCACACTTTCTTC.

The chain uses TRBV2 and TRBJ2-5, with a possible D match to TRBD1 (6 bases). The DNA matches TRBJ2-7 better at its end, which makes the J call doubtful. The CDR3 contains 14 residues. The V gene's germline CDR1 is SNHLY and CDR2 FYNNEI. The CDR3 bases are TGTGCCAGCATGGCAGGGGAGACTTCGCTCGAGCAGTACTTC. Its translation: CASMAGETSLEQYF.

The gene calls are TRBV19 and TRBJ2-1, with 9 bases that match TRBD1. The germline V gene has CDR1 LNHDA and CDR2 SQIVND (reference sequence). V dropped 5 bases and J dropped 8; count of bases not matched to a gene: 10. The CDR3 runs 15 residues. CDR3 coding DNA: TGTGCCAGTAGTGGGCCGCGACAGGGGGAATATGAGCAGTTCTTC. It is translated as CASSGPRQGEYEQFF.

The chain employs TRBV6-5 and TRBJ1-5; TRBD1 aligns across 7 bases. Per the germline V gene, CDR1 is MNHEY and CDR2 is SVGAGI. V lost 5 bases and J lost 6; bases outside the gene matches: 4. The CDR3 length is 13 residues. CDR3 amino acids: CASSRDRVQPQHF. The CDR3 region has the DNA TGTGCCAGCAGTCGGGACAGAGTTCAGCCCCAGCATTTT.

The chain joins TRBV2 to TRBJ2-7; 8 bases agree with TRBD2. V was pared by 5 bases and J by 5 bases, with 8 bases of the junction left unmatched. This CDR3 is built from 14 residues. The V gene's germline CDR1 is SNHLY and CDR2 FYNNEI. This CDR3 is CASSRTSFRNEQYF. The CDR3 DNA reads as TGTGCCAGCAGTCGGACTAGCTTTAGGAACGAGCAGTACTTC.

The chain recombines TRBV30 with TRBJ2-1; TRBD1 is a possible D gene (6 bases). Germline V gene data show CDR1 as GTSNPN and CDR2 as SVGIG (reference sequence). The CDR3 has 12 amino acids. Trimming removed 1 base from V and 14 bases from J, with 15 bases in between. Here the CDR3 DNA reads TGTGCCTGGAGTGGAACAGGGACCGGGAAGTTCTTC. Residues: CAWSGTGTGKFF. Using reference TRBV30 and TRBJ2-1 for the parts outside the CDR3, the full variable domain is SQTIHQWPATLVQPVGSPLSLECTVEGTSNPNLYWYRQAAGRGLQLLFYSVGIGQISSEVPQNLSASRPQDRQFILSSKKLLLSDSGFYLCAWSGTGTGKFFGPGTRLTVL.

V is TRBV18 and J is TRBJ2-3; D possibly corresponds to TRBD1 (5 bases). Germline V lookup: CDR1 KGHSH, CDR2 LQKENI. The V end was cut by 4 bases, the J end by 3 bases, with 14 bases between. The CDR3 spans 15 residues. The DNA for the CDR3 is TGTGCCAGCTCACAGGCAGGGTCTGGGACAGATACGCAGTATTTT. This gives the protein CASSQAGSGTDTQYF.

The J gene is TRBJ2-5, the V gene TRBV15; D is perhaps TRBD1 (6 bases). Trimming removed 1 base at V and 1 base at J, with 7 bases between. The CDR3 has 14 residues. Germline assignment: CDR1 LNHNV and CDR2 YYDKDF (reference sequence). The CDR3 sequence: CATSRVDSQETQYF. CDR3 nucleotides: TGTGCCACCAGCAGAGTGGACAGCCAAGAGACCCAGTACTTC.

CDR3 bases: TGTGCCTGGAGTGAGTCAGGGGCGCGGGAGCAGTACTTC. This gives the protein CAWSESGAREQYF. The gene calls are TRBV30 and TRBJ2-5, with D possibly being TRBD2 (7 bases). This CDR3 is 13 amino acids long. Germline CDR1 GTSNPN, CDR2 SVGIG (reference sequence). Trimming removed 1 base at V and 11 bases at J, with 17 bases between.

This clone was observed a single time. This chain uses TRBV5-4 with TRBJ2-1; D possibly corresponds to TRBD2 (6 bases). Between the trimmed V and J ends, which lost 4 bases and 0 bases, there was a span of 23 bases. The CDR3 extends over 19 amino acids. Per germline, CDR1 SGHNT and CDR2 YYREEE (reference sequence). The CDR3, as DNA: TGTGCCAGCAGCGTGTCCCGGGACTCCCTTTTCAGCTCCTACAATGAGCAGTTCTTC. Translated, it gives CASSVSRDSLFSSYNEQFF.

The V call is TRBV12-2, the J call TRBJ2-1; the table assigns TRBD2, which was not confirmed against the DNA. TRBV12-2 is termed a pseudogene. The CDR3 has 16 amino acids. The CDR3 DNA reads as TGTGCAAGTCGCTGCCCGGACGGACTAGCGGGAGATGAGCAGTTCTTC. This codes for CASRCPDGLAGDEQFF.

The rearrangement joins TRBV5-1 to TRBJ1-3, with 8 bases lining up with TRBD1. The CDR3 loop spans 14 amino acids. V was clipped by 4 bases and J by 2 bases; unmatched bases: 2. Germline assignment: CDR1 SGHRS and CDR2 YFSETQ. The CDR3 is CASSPTGAGNTIYF. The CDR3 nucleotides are TGCGCCAGCAGCCCGACAGGGGCTGGAAACACCATATATTTT.

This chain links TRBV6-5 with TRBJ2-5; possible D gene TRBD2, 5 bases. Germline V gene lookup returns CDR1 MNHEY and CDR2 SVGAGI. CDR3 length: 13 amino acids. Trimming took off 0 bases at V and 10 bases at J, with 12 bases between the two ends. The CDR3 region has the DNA TGTGCCAGCAGTTACTCTCCTCTTCGGGGCCAGTACTTC. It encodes CASSYSPLRGQYF.

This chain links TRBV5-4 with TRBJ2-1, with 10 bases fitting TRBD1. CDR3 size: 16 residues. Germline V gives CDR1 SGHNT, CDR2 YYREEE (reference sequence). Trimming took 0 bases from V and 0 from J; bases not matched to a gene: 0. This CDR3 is CASSLGTGGSYNEQFF. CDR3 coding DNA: TGTGCCAGCAGCTTGGGGACAGGGGGCTCCTACAATGAGCAGTTCTTC. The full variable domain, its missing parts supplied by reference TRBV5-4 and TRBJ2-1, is ETGVTQSPTHLIKTRGQQVTLRCSSQSGHNTVSWYQQALGQGPQFIFQYYREEENGRGNFPPRFSGLQFPNYSSELNVNALELDDSALYLCASSLGTGGSYNEQFFGPGTRLTVL.

CDR3 nucleotides: TGTGCCAGCAGCTTGCAGGACTCCTACGAGCAGTACTTC. Its translation: CASSLQDSYEQYF. This chain uses TRBV5-8 with TRBJ2-5, with unresolved D. The J call may be wrong; the DNA end is better matched by TRBJ2-7. The CDR3 spans 13 residues. Germline V CDR1 and CDR2: SGHTS, YDEGEE.

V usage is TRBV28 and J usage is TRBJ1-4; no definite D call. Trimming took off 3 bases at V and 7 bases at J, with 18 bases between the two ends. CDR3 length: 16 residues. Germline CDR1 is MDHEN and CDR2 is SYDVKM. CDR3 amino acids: CASSFRSTTRGEKLFF. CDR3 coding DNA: TGTGCCAGCAGTTTCCGTTCGACCACACGCGGTGAAAAACTGTTTTTT.

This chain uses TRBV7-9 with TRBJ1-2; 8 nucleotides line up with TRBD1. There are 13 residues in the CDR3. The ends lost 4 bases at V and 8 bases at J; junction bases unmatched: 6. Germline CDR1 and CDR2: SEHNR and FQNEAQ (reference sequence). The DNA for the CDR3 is TGTGCCAGCAGCTCCCAGGGGGCGCGGGGCTACACCTTC. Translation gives CASSSQGARGYTF.

The CDR3 nucleotides read TGCGCCAGCAGCTTGGTTGGGACAGGGGGCGGTGAGACCCAGTACTTC. Amino acid sequence: CASSLVGTGGGETQYF. The chain employs TRBV5-1 and TRBJ2-5; 12 nucleotides agree with TRBD1. V lost 0 bases and J lost 5; bases outside the gene matches: 5. The germline V gene has CDR1 SGHRS and CDR2 YFSETQ. This CDR3 spans 16 amino acids. Full variable domain (rest looked up from reference TRBV5-1 and TRBJ2-5): KAGVTQTPRYLIKTRGQQVTLSCSPISGHRSVSWYQQTPGQGLQFLFEYFSETQRNKGNFPGRFSGRQFSNSRSEMNVSTLELGDSALYLCASSLVGTGGGETQYFGPGTRLLVL.

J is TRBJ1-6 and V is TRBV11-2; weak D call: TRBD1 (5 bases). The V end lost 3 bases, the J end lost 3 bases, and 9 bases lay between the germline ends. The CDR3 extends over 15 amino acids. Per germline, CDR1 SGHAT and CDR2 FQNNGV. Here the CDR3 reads CASSFEQDYNSPLHF. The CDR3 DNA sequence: TGTGCCAGCAGCTTTGAACAGGACTATAATTCACCCCTCCACTTT. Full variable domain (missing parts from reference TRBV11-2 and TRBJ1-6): EAGVAQSPRYKIIEKRQSVAFWCNPISGHATLYWYQQILGQGPKLLIQFQNNGVVDDSQLPKDRFSAERLKGVDSTLKIQPAKLEDSAVYLCASSFEQDYNSPLHFGNGTRLTVT.

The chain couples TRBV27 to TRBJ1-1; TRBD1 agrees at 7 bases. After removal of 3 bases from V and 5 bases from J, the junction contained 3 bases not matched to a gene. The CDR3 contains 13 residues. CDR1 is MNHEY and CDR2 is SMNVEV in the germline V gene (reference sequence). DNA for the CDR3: TGTGCCAGCAGTTTCGACAGGGCGACTGAAGCTTTCTTT. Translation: CASSFDRATEAFF.

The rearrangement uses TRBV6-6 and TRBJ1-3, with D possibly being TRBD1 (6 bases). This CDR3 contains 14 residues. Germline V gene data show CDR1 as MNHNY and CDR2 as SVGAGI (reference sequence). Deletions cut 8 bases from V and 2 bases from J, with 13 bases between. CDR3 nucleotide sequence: TGTGCCAGCTTCAACAGGGAAACTGGAAACACCATATATTTT. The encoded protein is CASFNRETGNTIYF.